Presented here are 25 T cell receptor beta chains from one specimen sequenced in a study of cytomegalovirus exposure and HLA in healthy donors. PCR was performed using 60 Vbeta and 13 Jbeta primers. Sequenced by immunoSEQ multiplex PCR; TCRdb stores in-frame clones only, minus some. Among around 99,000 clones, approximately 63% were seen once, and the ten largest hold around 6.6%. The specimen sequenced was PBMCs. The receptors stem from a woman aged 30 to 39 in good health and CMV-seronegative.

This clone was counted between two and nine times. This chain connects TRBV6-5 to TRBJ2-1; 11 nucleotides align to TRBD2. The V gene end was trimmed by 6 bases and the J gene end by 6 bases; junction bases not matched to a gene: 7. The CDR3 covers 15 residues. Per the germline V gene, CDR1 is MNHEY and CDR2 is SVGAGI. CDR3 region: CASRATSGSRNEQFF. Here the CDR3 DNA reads TGTGCCAGCAGAGCAACTAGCGGGAGTCGCAATGAGCAGTTCTTC.

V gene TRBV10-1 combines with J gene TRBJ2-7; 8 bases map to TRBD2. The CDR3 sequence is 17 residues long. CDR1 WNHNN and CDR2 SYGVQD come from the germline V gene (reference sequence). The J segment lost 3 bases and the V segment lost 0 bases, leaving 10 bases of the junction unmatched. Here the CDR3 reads CASSESKLVAGFYEQYF. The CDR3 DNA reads TGCGCCAGCAGTGAGTCGAAGTTGGTAGCGGGGTTCTACGAGCAGTACTTC.

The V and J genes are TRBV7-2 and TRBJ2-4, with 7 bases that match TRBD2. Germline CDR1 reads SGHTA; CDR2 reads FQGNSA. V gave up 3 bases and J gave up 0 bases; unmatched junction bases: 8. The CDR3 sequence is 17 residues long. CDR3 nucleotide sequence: TGTGCCAGCAGCTTTGGTGGCGGGAGCGCAGCCAAAAACATTCAGTACTTC. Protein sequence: CASSFGGGSAAKNIQYF.

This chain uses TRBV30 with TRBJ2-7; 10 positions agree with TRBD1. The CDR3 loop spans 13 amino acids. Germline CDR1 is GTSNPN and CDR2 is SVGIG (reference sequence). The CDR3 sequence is CALKRDRGYEQYF. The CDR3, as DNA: TGTGCATTAAAGCGGGACAGGGGATACGAGCAGTACTTC.

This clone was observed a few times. CDR3 DNA: TGCGCCAGCAGCCAAGATGCGGCCGGGGAGGGCACAGATACGCAGTATTTT. Protein: CASSQDAAGEGTDTQYF. The chain links TRBV4-1 to TRBJ2-3; perhaps TRBD2 as D (6 bases). The CDR3 is 17 residues long. Germline V gene data show CDR1 as MGHRA and CDR2 as YSYEKL. V was shortened by 0 bases and J by 1 base, with 14 bases between the two germline ends.

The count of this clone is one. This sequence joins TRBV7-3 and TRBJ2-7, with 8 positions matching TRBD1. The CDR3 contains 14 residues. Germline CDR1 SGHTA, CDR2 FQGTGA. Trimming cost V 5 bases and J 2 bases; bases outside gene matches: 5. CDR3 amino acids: CASSPGTGTYEQYF. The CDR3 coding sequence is TGTGCCAGCAGCCCCGGGACAGGTACCTACGAGCAGTACTTC.

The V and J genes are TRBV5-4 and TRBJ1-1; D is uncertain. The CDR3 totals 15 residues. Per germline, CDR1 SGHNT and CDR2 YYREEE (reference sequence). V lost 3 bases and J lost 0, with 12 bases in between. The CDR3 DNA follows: TGTGCCAGCAGCTCTATCATAGCATTGAACACTGAAGCTTTCTTT. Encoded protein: CASSSIIALNTEAFF.

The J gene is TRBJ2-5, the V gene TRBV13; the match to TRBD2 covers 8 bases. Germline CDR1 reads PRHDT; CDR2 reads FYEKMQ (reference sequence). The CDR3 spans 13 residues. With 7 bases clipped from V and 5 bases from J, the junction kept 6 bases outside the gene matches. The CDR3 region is CASTREAGETQYF. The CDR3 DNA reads TGTGCCAGCACGCGGGAGGCGGGGGAGACCCAGTACTTC.

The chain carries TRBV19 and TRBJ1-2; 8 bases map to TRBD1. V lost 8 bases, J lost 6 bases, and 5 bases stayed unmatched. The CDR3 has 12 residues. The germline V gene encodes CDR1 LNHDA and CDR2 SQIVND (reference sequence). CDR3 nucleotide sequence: TGTGCCAGTGCGGACAGGGAGAATGGCTACACCTTC. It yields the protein CASADRENGYTF.

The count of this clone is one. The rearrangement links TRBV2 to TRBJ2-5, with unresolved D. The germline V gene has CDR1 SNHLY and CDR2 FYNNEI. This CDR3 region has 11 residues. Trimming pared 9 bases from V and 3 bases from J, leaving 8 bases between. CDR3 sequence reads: CASTEEETQYF. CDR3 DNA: TGTGCCAGTACAGAAGAAGAGACCCAGTACTTC. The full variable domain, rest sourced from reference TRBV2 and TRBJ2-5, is EPEVTQTPSHQVTQMGQEVILRCVPISNHLYFYWYRQILGQKVEFLVSFYNNEISEKSEIFDDQFSVERPDGSNFTLKIRSTKLEDSAMYFCASTEEETQYFGPGTRLLVL.

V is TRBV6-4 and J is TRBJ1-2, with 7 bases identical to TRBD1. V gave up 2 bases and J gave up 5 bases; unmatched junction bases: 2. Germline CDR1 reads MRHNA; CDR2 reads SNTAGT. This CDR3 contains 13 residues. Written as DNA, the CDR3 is TGTGCCAGCAGTGACCCAGGGGGATATGGCTACACCTTC. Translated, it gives CASSDPGGYGYTF.

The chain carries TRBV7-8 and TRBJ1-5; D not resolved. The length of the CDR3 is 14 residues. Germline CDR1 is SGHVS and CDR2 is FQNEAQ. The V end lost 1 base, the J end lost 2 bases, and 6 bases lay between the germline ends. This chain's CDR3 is CASSLGRGNQPQHF. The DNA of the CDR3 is TGTGCCAGCAGCTTAGGTAGAGGCAATCAGCCCCAGCATTTT.

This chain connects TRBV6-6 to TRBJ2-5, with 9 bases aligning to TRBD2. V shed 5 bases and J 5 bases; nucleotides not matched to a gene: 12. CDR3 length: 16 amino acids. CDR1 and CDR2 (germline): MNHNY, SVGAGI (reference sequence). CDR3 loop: CASSPRGGAGGETQYF. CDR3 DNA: TGTGCCAGCAGTCCCCGTGGGGGTGCGGGGGGGGAGACCCAGTACTTC.

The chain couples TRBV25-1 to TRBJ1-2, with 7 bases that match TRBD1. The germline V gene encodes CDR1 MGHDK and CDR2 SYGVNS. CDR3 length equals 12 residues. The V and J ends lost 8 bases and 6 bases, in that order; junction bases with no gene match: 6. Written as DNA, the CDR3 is TGTGCCAGCCGGGACAGTATTCATGGCTACACCTTC. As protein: CASRDSIHGYTF.

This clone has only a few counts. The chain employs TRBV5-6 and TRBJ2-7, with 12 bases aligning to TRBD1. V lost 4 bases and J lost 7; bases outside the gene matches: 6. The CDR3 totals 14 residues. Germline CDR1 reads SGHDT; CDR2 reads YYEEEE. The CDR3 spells CASSRGQGAKEQYF. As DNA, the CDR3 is TGTGCCAGCAGCCGGGGACAGGGGGCGAAAGAGCAGTACTTC.

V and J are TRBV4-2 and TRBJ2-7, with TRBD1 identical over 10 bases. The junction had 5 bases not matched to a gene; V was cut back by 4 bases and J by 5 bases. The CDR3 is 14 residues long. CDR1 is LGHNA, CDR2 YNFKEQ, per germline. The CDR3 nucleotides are TGTGCCAGCAGCCCCGGGACAGGGGCCCACGAGCAGTACTTC. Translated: CASSPGTGAHEQYF.

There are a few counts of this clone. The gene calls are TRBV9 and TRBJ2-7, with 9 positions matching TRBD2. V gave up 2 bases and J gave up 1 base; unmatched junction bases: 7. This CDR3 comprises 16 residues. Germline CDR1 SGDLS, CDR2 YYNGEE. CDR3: CASSVGVLAGSYEQYF. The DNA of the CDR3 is TGTGCCAGCAGCGTGGGGGTGCTAGCGGGATCCTACGAGCAGTACTTC. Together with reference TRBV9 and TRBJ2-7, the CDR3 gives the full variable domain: DSGVTQTPKHLITATGQRVTLRCSPRSGDLSVYWYQQSLDQGLQFLIQYYNGEERAKGNILERFSAQQFPDLHSELNLSSLELGDSALYFCASSVGVLAGSYEQYFGPGTRLTVT.

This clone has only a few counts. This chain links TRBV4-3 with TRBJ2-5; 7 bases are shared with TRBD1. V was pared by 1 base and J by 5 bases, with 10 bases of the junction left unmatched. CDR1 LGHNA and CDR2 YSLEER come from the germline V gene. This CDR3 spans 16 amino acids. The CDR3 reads CASSQALSTGLETQYF. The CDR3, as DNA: TGCGCCAGCAGCCAAGCTTTGTCGACAGGGTTGGAGACCCAGTACTTC.

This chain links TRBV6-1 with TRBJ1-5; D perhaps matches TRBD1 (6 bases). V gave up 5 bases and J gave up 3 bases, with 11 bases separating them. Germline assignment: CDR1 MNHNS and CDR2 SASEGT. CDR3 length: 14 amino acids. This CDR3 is CASSNQGFNQPQHF. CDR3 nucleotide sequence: TGTGCCAGCAGTAATCAGGGGTTCAATCAGCCCCAGCATTTT.

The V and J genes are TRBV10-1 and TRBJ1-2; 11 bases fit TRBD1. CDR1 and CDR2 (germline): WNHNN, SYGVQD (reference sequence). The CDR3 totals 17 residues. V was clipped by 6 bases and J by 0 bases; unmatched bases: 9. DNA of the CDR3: TGCGCCAGCAGGGAGGGCGGACAGGGGGCGCCTAACTATGGCTACACCTTC. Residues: CASREGGQGAPNYGYTF.

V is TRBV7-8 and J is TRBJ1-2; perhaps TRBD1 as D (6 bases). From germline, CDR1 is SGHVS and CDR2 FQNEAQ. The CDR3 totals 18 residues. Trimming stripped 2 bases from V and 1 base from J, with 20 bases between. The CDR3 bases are TGTGCCAGCAGCTTATCGGGGACAACACCGCCGCATAACTATGGCTACACCTTC. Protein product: CASSLSGTTPPHNYGYTF.

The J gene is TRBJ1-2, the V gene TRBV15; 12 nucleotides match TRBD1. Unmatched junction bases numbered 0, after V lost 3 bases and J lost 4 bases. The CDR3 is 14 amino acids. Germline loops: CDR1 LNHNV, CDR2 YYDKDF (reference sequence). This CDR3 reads CATSRGQGAYGYTF. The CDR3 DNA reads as TGTGCCACCAGCAGGGGACAGGGGGCCTATGGCTACACCTTC. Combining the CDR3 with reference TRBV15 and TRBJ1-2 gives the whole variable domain DAMVIQNPRYQVTQFGKPVTLSCSQTLNHNVMYWYQQKSSQAPKLLFHYYDKDFNNEADTPDNFQSRRPNTSFCFLDIRSPGLGDTAMYLCATSRGQGAYGYTFGSGTRLTVV.

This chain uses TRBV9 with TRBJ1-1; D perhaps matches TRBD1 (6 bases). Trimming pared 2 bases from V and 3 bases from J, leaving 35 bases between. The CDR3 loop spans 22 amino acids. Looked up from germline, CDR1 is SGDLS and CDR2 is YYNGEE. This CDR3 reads CASSVFEARPGGAPLGHTEAFF. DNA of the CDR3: TGTGCCAGCAGCGTCTTCGAGGCACGGCCCGGGGGGGCCCCCTTGGGACACACTGAAGCTTTCTTT.

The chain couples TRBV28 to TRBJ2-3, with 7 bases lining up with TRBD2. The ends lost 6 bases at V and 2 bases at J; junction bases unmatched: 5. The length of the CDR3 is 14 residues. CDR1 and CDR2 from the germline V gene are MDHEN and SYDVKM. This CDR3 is CASRELANTDTQYF. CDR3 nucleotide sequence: TGTGCCAGCAGGGAACTAGCGAACACAGATACGCAGTATTTT.

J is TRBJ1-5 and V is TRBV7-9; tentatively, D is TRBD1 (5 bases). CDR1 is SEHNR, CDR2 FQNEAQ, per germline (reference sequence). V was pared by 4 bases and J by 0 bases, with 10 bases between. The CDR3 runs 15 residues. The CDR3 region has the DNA TGTGCCAGCAGCTCGACGGACAATAGCAATCAGCCCCAGCATTTT. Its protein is CASSSTDNSNQPQHF.